The T cell receptor (beta chain) described here comes from a study of T-cell memory formation after mild COVID-19. In this sample, this clonotype turned up a few times. The CDR3 runs 15 residues. CDR1 is MNHEY, CDR2 SVGEGT, per germline. Trimming took off 2 bases at V and 6 bases at J, with 17 bases between the two ends. Researchers used 5'RACE with constant-segment primers to make TCR alpha and TCR beta cDNA libraries that carry sample barcodes and UMIs. TCRdb recomputed calls from the 5' RACE reads with MiXCR, one row per CDR3 protein. The sample lists under 300,000 distinct CDR3 sequences, about a sixth seen once, with 23% in the top ten.

This clonotype originated in a man aged 18 to 29 who had mild COVID-19 (a few samples of this study predate the infection). Cell type and time point are not known. The source material was PBMCs or a T cell subset sorted from them (not recorded which). This rearrangement joins TRBV6-2 or TRBV6-3 to TRBJ2-7, with D possibly being TRBD2 (5 bases). The CDR3 DNA reads as TGTGCCAGCAGTTACGGCCCGGGAAACCTCCGCGAGCAGTACGTC. The encoded protein is CASSYGPGNLREQYV.